The 32 T cell receptor beta chains reported below all come from one sample, sequenced in a study of shared clonotypes between healthy human individuals. CD8 cells classed as naive were CD45RO-negative and positively selected for CCR7, excluding terminally differentiated effector memory CD45RA+ cells. Clones were sequenced by immunoSEQ multiplex PCR, and TCRdb holds only the in-frame ones, with some missing. The sample records 800,000 to 950,000 clones, 90% to 98% being singletons. Input material: naive CD8+ T cells sorted from blood. All receptors derive from a man under 40 in good health.

This clone was seen just once. Compared with germline, one end of the junction differs, possibly owing to a read error. This CDR3 reads CASSLGRTFEGF. In DNA form, the CDR3 reads TGTGCCAGCAGCTTAGGGAGAACATTCGAGGGCTTC. This chain joins TRBV7-8 and TRBJ2-7; perhaps TRBD2 as D (5 bases). Germline V lookup: CDR1 SGHVS, CDR2 FQNEAQ. The CDR3 is 12 residues long.

The V gene is TRBV29-1, the J gene TRBJ2-7; 9 nucleotides match TRBD1. Per the germline V gene, CDR1 is SQVTM and CDR2 is ANQGSEA. V dropped 5 bases and J dropped 5; count of bases not matched to a gene: 10. This CDR3 comprises 14 residues. CDR3 loop: CSVQSGTGRNEQYF. The CDR3 bases are TGCAGCGTTCAATCGGGGACAGGGAGAAACGAGCAGTACTTC.

The chain recombines TRBV28 with TRBJ2-3; a possible D gene is TRBD2 (5 bases). Trimming pared 6 bases from V and 1 base from J, leaving 11 bases between. Germline CDR1 reads MDHEN; CDR2 reads SYDVKM. The CDR3 covers 14 residues. CDR3: CASSLEGRTDTQYF. The CDR3 nucleotides are TGTGCCAGCAGCCTCGAGGGCCGCACAGATACGCAGTATTTT.

The rearrangement links TRBV6-1 to TRBJ2-7; 15 positions match TRBD2. The CDR3 is 17 amino acids. Germline CDR1 and CDR2: MNHNS and SASEGT. J was trimmed by 5 bases and V by 4 bases; bases with no gene match: 9. The CDR3: CASSAGLAGGVFHEQYF. The CDR3 bases are TGTGCCAGCAGTGCGGGACTAGCGGGAGGAGTTTTCCACGAGCAGTACTTC.

V and J are TRBV6-5 and TRBJ2-1; TRBD1 might be the D (6 bases). Germline-derived CDR1 and CDR2 are MNHEY and SVGAGI. Trimming took off 2 bases at V and 8 bases at J, with 13 bases between the two ends. This CDR3 comprises 14 residues. The CDR3 here is CASSYVTGSHEQFF. The CDR3, as DNA: TGTGCCAGCAGTTACGTAACAGGGTCCCATGAGCAGTTCTTC.

For this clone: Different DNA sequences within this sample yield the same CDR3. The CDR3 DNA is TGTGCCAGCAGCTCCGGACTAGCGGTTCCCTACAATGAGCAGTTCTTC. Amino acids: CASSSGLAVPYNEQFF. J is TRBJ2-1 and V is TRBV7-9; 10 bases are a match to TRBD2. With 4 bases clipped from V and 2 bases from J, the junction kept 5 bases outside the gene matches. CDR1 and CDR2 from the germline V gene are SEHNR and FQNEAQ (reference sequence). This CDR3 region has 16 residues. Full variable domain (rest looked up from reference TRBV7-9 and TRBJ2-1): DTGVSQNPRHKITKRGQNVTFRCDPISEHNRLYWYRQTLGQGPEFLTYFQNEAQLEKSRLLSDRFSAERPKGSFSTLEIQRTEQGDSAMYLCASSSGLAVPYNEQFFGPGTRLTVL.

This clone appeared once. V gene TRBV9 combines with J gene TRBJ2-7; D is perhaps TRBD1 (6 bases). The CDR3 has 14 residues. Trimming stripped 1 base from V and 2 bases from J, with 10 bases between. Germline values: CDR1 SGDLS, CDR2 YYNGEE. CDR3 nucleotides: TGTGCCAGCAGCGTATCCAGGGGACCCTACGAGCAGTACTTC. As protein: CASSVSRGPYEQYF.

The genes are TRBV27 and TRBJ1-2; D unresolved. Trimming stripped 4 bases from V and 2 bases from J, with 17 bases between. The CDR3 extends over 16 amino acids. CDR1 and CDR2 from the germline V gene are MNHEY and SMNVEV (reference sequence). The CDR3 DNA follows: TGTGCCAGCAGTTATGCCGGACCGAACCCCAACTATGGCTACACCTTC. Translating it yields CASSYAGPNPNYGYTF.

The chain employs TRBV27 and TRBJ2-7, with D maybe TRBD2 (6 bases). Trimming pared 6 bases from V and 2 bases from J, leaving 8 bases between. Germline CDR1 MNHEY, CDR2 SMNVEV (reference sequence). The CDR3 runs to 12 residues. In nucleotides, the CDR3 is TGTGCCAGCAGCGGGGGTCCCTACGAGCAGTACTTC. It encodes CASSGGPYEQYF.

The gene calls are TRBV11-2 and TRBJ1-3; 9 bases map to TRBD1. This CDR3 region has 16 residues. Germline V gene sequence: CDR1 SGHAT, CDR2 FQNNGV. Trimming cost V 0 bases and J 5 bases; bases outside gene matches: 5. For the CDR3, the DNA is TGTGCCAGCAGCTTAGACCCTGGACAGGGGAGAAACACCATATATTTT. Its translation: CASSLDPGQGRNTIYF.

The CDR3, as DNA: TGCGCCAGCAGCCAAGATCGGGGTACCGGGGAGCTGTTTTTT. Residues: CASSQDRGTGELFF. J is TRBJ2-2 and V is TRBV4-3; D might be TRBD2 (5 bases). From germline, CDR1 is LGHNA and CDR2 YSLEER. The germline V and J ends were trimmed by 0 bases and 5 bases, with 7 bases remaining between them. The CDR3 runs to 14 residues.

This chain links TRBV27 with TRBJ2-7; D is undetermined. The CDR3 runs 15 residues. V was pared by 1 base and J by 6 bases, with 16 bases between. Germline assignment: CDR1 MNHEY and CDR2 SMNVEV (reference sequence). The CDR3, as DNA: TGTGCCAGCAGTTTATTGGGCCCATTAGTCTTCGAGCAGTACTTC. Protein sequence: CASSLLGPLVFEQYF.

J is TRBJ2-7 and V is TRBV9; 14 bases fit TRBD2. Losses at the gene ends were 4 bases for V and 7 bases for J; bases not matched to a gene: 4. The germline CDR1 and CDR2 sequences are SGDLS and YYNGEE. The CDR3 contains 14 residues. The CDR3 loop is CASSPRLAGGEQYF. The DNA of the CDR3 is TGTGCCAGCAGCCCCCGACTAGCGGGAGGGGAGCAGTACTTC.

The chain carries TRBV2 and TRBJ2-7; 7 bases are shared with TRBD2. Germline lookup yields CDR1 SNHLY and CDR2 FYNNEI. The CDR3 runs 12 residues. J was trimmed by 9 bases and V by 5 bases; bases with no gene match: 7. The CDR3 sequence: CASSPGTTGQYF. The CDR3, as DNA: TGTGCCAGCAGTCCCGGGACTACCGGGCAGTACTTC.

The chain employs TRBV28 and TRBJ2-5; TRBD1 matches 7 bases. This CDR3 spans 15 amino acids. Per germline, CDR1 MDHEN and CDR2 SYDVKM. The junction had 8 bases not matched to a gene; V was cut back by 5 bases and J by 2 bases. CDR3 loop: CASSLLGTVQETQYF. Here the CDR3 DNA reads TGTGCCAGCAGTCTCCTCGGGACAGTTCAAGAGACCCAGTACTTC. Looking up the rest from reference TRBV28 and TRBJ2-5 gives the full variable domain: DVKVTQSSRYLVKRTGEKVFLECVQDMDHENMFWYRQDPGLGLRLIYFSYDVKMKEKGDIPEGYSVSREKKERFSLILESASTNQTSMYLCASSLLGTVQETQYFGPGTRLLVL.

The chain carries TRBV27 and TRBJ2-3, with 7 bases lining up with TRBD2. The CDR3 consists of 15 residues. Trimming took 6 bases from V and 0 from J; bases not matched to a gene: 6. Germline V gene data show CDR1 as MNHEY and CDR2 as SMNVEV (reference sequence). In DNA form, the CDR3 reads TGTGCCAGCAGAAGCGGGACTATGAGCACAGATACGCAGTATTTT. It translates to CASRSGTMSTDTQYF.

The chain links TRBV6-4 to TRBJ1-4; D may be TRBD1 (5 bases). The CDR3 covers 12 residues. Germline CDR1 is MRHNA and CDR2 is SNTAGT. The V gene lost 0 bases and the J gene lost 10 bases, with 6 bases spanning the gap. The DNA for the CDR3 is TGTGCCAGCAGTGACTCCGGGGGAAAACTGTTTTTT. This sequence encodes CASSDSGGKLFF.

This rearrangement joins TRBV7-6 to TRBJ2-3; 9 bases fit TRBD2. The germline V gene has CDR1 SGHVS and CDR2 FNYEAQ. J was trimmed by 4 bases and V by 1 base; bases with no gene match: 6. CDR3 length: 16 residues. CDR3 sequence: CASSLDEAGGSDTQYF. In nucleotides, the CDR3 is TGTGCCAGCAGCTTAGACGAGGCGGGAGGGTCAGATACGCAGTATTTT.

This sequence joins TRBV29-1 and TRBJ2-1; 9 bases are a match to TRBD2. CDR3 length: 14 residues. The trim removed 3 bases at V and 3 bases at J, leaving 3 bases unmatched. Germline loops: CDR1 SQVTM, CDR2 ANQGSEA. The CDR3 coding sequence is TGCAGCGTTGAGCGGGAGGGCCTCTACAATGAGCAGTTCTTC. Translation gives CSVEREGLYNEQFF.

The gene calls are TRBV9 and TRBJ2-7; 11 bases fit TRBD1. The CDR3 loop spans 15 amino acids. The V segment lost 4 bases and the J segment 3 bases; nucleotides outside the gene matches: 6. Germline CDR1 reads SGDLS; CDR2 reads YYNGEE. Here the CDR3 reads CASSHTGTGGYEQYF. In DNA form, the CDR3 reads TGTGCCAGCAGCCATACCGGGACAGGGGGCTACGAGCAGTACTTC.

Comments on this clone: Other DNA variants within this sample encode the same CDR3. The rearrangement uses TRBV27 and TRBJ2-5, with D hard to call. V lost 1 base and J lost 5, with 11 bases in between. The CDR3 runs to 14 residues. Germline assignment: CDR1 MNHEY and CDR2 SMNVEV (reference sequence). In DNA, the CDR3 is TGTGCCAGCAGTTTATTAGGGTTGGAGGAGACCCAGTACTTC. It yields the protein CASSLLGLEETQYF.

The V call is TRBV13, the J call TRBJ2-1; 8 nucleotides line up with TRBD1. The CDR3 spans 15 residues. The V gene end was trimmed by 0 bases and the J gene end by 7 bases; junction bases not matched to a gene: 5. The V gene's germline CDR1 is PRHDT and CDR2 FYEKMQ (reference sequence). For the CDR3, the DNA is TGTGCCAGCAGCTTAGGGACAGGGGTTTGGAATGAGCAGTTCTTC. It specifies CASSLGTGVWNEQFF.

The gene calls are TRBV29-1 and TRBJ1-5, with D possibly matching TRBD1 (5 bases). Trimming cost V 7 bases and J 7 bases, with 17 bases left between them. The CDR3 is 13 amino acids. From germline, CDR1 is SQVTM and CDR2 ANQGSEA. CDR3 sequence reads: CSAEEGMGQPQHF. The CDR3 DNA follows: TGCAGCGCCGAGGAGGGGATGGGGCAGCCCCAGCATTTT.

The chain links TRBV7-9 to TRBJ2-7, with D maybe TRBD1 (5 bases). The CDR3 runs to 16 residues. CDR1 is SEHNR and CDR2 is FQNEAQ in the germline V gene (reference sequence). Trimming took 1 base from V and 2 from J, leaving 15 bases between them. CDR3 DNA: TGTGCCAGCAGCTTAGGCGTGGGGCAGTCCGCCTACGAGCAGTACTTC. Residues: CASSLGVGQSAYEQYF. The whole variable domain, filled in from reference TRBV7-9 and TRBJ2-7, reads DTGVSQNPRHKITKRGQNVTFRCDPISEHNRLYWYRQTLGQGPEFLTYFQNEAQLEKSRLLSDRFSAERPKGSFSTLEIQRTEQGDSAMYLCASSLGVGQSAYEQYFGPGTRLTVT.

The chain joins TRBV11-2 to TRBJ2-7; 11 bases are a match to TRBD2. In germline, CDR1 is SGHAT, CDR2 FQNNGV. CDR3 length equals 16 residues. Trimming took 5 bases from V and 0 from J; bases not matched to a gene: 6. As DNA, the CDR3 is TGTGCCAGCAGCGTACTAGCGGGAGACCTCTCCTACGAGCAGTACTTC. Amino acids: CASSVLAGDLSYEQYF.

V gene TRBV6-5 combines with J gene TRBJ1-2; 9 bases fit TRBD1. The CDR3 covers 14 residues. The V and J ends lost 2 bases and 4 bases, in that order; junction bases with no gene match: 2. Per the germline V gene, CDR1 is MNHEY and CDR2 is SVGAGI. The CDR3 loop reads CASSYGDRAYGYTF. CDR3 coding DNA: TGTGCCAGCAGTTACGGGGACAGGGCCTATGGCTACACCTTC.

The chain recombines TRBV15 with TRBJ2-4; D not resolved. The CDR3 consists of 14 residues. Germline-derived CDR1 and CDR2 are LNHNV and YYDKDF (reference sequence). The ends were cut back, 5 bases at V and 6 bases at J, with 14 bases in the middle. The chain's CDR3 is CATSQTTGGNIQYF. The CDR3 DNA sequence: TGTGCCACCAGCCAAACGACGGGCGGAAACATTCAGTACTTC.

The CDR3 region has the DNA TGTGCCAGCAGGCCGACTAGCGGAGCGTACCAAGAGACCCAGTACTTC. Protein sequence: CASRPTSGAYQETQYF. The chain combines TRBV2 with TRBJ2-5, with 9 positions matching TRBD2. V lost 6 bases to trimming and J lost 0 bases; unmatched junction nucleotides: 8. CDR1 SNHLY and CDR2 FYNNEI come from the germline V gene. The CDR3 spans 16 residues.

The chain combines TRBV9 with TRBJ2-1; D may be TRBD2 (6 bases). The germline V and J ends were trimmed by 3 bases and 5 bases, with 15 bases remaining between them. Germline CDR1 is SGDLS and CDR2 is YYNGEE. The CDR3 runs to 15 residues. For the CDR3, the DNA is TGTGCCAGCAGCGCATACGGGACTTATAACAATGAGCAGTTCTTC. Translated: CASSAYGTYNNEQFF.

The chain recombines TRBV19 with TRBJ1-2, with D possibly matching TRBD1 (5 bases). Looked up from germline, CDR1 is LNHDA and CDR2 is SQIVND (reference sequence). The CDR3 loop spans 12 amino acids. Trimming took 7 bases from V and 7 from J, leaving 13 bases between them. The CDR3 here is CASTTGTGGYTF. The CDR3 region has the DNA TGTGCCAGTACCACCGGGACGGGTGGCTACACCTTC.

The chain is built from TRBV11-2 and TRBJ2-7, with D hard to call. CDR1 and CDR2 from the germline V gene are SGHAT and FQNNGV. Trimming removed 4 bases at V and 0 bases at J, with 13 bases between. This CDR3 spans 15 amino acids. The CDR3 DNA is TGTGCCAGCAGCTCCGAGCACAGTAGCTCCTACGAGCAGTACTTC. Protein sequence: CASSSEHSSSYEQYF.

The V call is TRBV5-4, the J call TRBJ1-1; D perhaps matches TRBD1 (5 bases). CDR1 is SGHNT, CDR2 YYREEE, per germline (reference sequence). V was clipped by 0 bases and J by 0 bases, with 9 bases between them. This CDR3 is 15 amino acids long. Written as DNA, the CDR3 is TGTGCCAGCAGCTTGGGATGGGGGATGAACACTGAAGCTTTCTTT. Protein product: CASSLGWGMNTEAFF. Looking up the rest from reference TRBV5-4 and TRBJ1-1 gives the full variable domain: ETGVTQSPTHLIKTRGQQVTLRCSSQSGHNTVSWYQQALGQGPQFIFQYYREEENGRGNFPPRFSGLQFPNYSSELNVNALELDDSALYLCASSLGWGMNTEAFFGQGTRLTVV.